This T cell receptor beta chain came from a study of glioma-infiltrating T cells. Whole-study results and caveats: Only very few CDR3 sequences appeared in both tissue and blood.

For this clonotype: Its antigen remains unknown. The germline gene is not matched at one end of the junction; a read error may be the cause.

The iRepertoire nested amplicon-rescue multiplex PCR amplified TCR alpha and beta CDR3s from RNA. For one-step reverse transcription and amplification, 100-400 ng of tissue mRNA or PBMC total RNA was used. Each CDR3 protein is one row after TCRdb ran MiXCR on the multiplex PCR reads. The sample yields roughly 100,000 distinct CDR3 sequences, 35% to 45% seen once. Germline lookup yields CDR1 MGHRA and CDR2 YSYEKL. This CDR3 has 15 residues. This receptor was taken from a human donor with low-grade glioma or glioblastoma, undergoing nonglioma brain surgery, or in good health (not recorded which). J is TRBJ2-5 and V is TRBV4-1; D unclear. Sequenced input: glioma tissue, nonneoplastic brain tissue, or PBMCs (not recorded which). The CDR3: CASSLLGCHQETQYF. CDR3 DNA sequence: TGTGCCAGCAGCCTTCTTGGGTGCCACCAAGAGACCCAGTACTTC.